A single sample is the source of the 25 T cell receptor beta chains below, sequenced in a study of cytomegalovirus exposure and HLA in healthy donors. The PCR made use of 60 Vbeta and 13 Jbeta primers. Some clones are missing from TCRdb's copy, which holds only in-frame ones; the method was immunoSEQ multiplex PCR. The profile shows about 160,000 clones, roughly 80% of them singletons. Material: PBMCs. The receptors here all came from a woman aged 45-65 years in good health and CMV-seronegative.

This clone was counted a few times. The rearrangement uses TRBV6-5 and TRBJ2-2, with a weak D call TRBD2 (6 bases). V was pared by 5 bases and J by 3 bases, with 13 bases between. This CDR3 has 15 amino acids. CDR1 and CDR2 (germline): MNHEY, SVGAGI. The chain's CDR3 is CASSNGGLDTGELFF. The CDR3 DNA is TGTGCCAGCAGTAACGGGGGACTCGACACCGGGGAGCTGTTTTTT.

This clone was recorded a few times. The V call is TRBV7-6, the J call TRBJ2-7; D remains unclear. This CDR3 is 14 amino acids long. Between the trimmed V and J ends, which lost 0 bases and 2 bases, there was a span of 8 bases. The germline V gene encodes CDR1 SGHVS and CDR2 FNYEAQ. The chain's CDR3 is CASSLAEQTYEQYF. The CDR3 DNA sequence: TGTGCCAGCAGCTTAGCGGAACAGACCTACGAGCAGTACTTC.

This chain joins TRBV5-1 and TRBJ1-5; 9 nucleotides line up with TRBD1. V was pared by 0 bases and J by 7 bases, with 2 bases of the junction left unmatched. The CDR3 spans 14 residues. The germline V gene encodes CDR1 SGHRS and CDR2 YFSETQ. DNA for the CDR3: TGCGCCAGCAGCTTGGTACAGGGGGCACAGCCCCAGCATTTT. Protein sequence: CASSLVQGAQPQHF.

Here the CDR3 reads CSALAGTGELFF. DNA for the CDR3: TGCAGCGCATTGGCGGGCACCGGGGAGCTGTTTTTT. This sequence joins TRBV29-1 and TRBJ2-2; possibly TRBD2 for D (5 bases). This CDR3 comprises 12 residues. The V end lost 7 bases, the J end lost 4 bases, and 10 bases lay between the germline ends. CDR1 SQVTM and CDR2 ANQGSEA come from the germline V gene.

The J gene is TRBJ2-3, the V gene TRBV11-3, with a tentative D call TRBD2 (6 bases). This CDR3 spans 14 amino acids. Trimming shortened V by 0 bases and J by 4 bases, and 8 bases separated the two germline ends. The germline V gene encodes CDR1 SGHNT and CDR2 YENEEA. In DNA form, the CDR3 reads TGTGCCAGCAGCTTAGACGGGAGTTCAGATACGCAGTATTTT. It translates to CASSLDGSSDTQYF. Based on the CDR3 plus reference TRBV11-3 and TRBJ2-3, the full variable domain is EAGVVQSPRYKIIEKKQPVAFWCNPISGHNTLYWYLQNLGQGPELLIRYENEEAVDDSQLPKDRFSAERLKGVDSTLKIQPAELGDSAVYLCASSLDGSSDTQYFGPGTRLTVL.

This chain joins TRBV27 and TRBJ1-2; D possibly corresponds to TRBD1 (5 bases). Germline values: CDR1 MNHEY, CDR2 SMNVEV (reference sequence). The CDR3 totals 16 residues. Trimming removed 4 bases at V and 8 bases at J, with 23 bases between. CDR3 nucleotide sequence: TGTGCCAGCAGTTCCTGGGGCAGCCGCTGGATGTTGGGCTACACCTTC. This sequence encodes CASSSWGSRWMLGYTF.

The V gene is TRBV27, the J gene TRBJ2-5, with D possibly being TRBD1 (6 bases). Germline V gene data show CDR1 as MNHEY and CDR2 as SMNVEV (reference sequence). This CDR3 is 15 amino acids long. V dropped 3 bases and J dropped 3 bases, with 14 bases sitting between them. CDR3 region: CASSFQGKDKETQYF. The CDR3 DNA reads as TGTGCCAGCAGTTTCCAGGGGAAGGACAAAGAGACCCAGTACTTC.

This chain joins TRBV4-3 and TRBJ1-1; 12 positions agree with TRBD1. Trimming cost V 4 bases and J 5 bases; bases outside gene matches: 5. This CDR3 is built from 15 residues. Germline lookup yields CDR1 LGHNA and CDR2 YSLEER. In DNA form, the CDR3 reads TGCGCCAGCAGCCTGGGACAGGGGGCGGGAACTGAAGCTTTCTTT. It encodes CASSLGQGAGTEAFF.

The chain has TRBV15 and TRBJ1-1; possible D gene TRBD1, 5 bases. The germline gives CDR1 LNHNV, CDR2 YYDKDF (reference sequence). V was trimmed by 0 bases and J by 4 bases, leaving 9 bases between them. The CDR3 runs 14 residues. The CDR3 sequence: CATSRDLGGTEAFF. The CDR3, as DNA: TGTGCCACCAGCAGAGATTTGGGGGGCACTGAAGCTTTCTTT.

The chain links TRBV11-1 to TRBJ2-5, with TRBD1 identical over 7 bases. This CDR3 has 15 amino acids. Germline CDR1 reads SGHAT; CDR2 reads FQDESV (reference sequence). V trimming: 5 bases; J trimming: 5 bases; junction bases outside the gene matches: 11. As DNA, the CDR3 is TGTGCCAGCAGCCCCCGGGACAGACTATCTGAGACCCAGTACTTC. Translated, it gives CASSPRDRLSETQYF.

The chain combines TRBV6-1 with TRBJ2-1; tentatively, D is TRBD2 (5 bases). Trimming pared 7 bases from V and 2 bases from J, leaving 9 bases between. From germline, CDR1 is MNHNS and CDR2 SASEGT. The CDR3 loop spans 13 amino acids. Here the CDR3 reads CASTGSPYNEQFF. CDR3 DNA: TGTGCCAGCACGGGAAGTCCCTACAATGAGCAGTTCTTC.

The chain carries TRBV11-3 and TRBJ2-7, with TRBD2 matching 10 bases. Matching the DNA end better, TRBJ2-5 makes the J call doubtful. The CDR3 sequence is 14 residues long. Looked up from germline, CDR1 is SGHNT and CDR2 is YENEEA. In nucleotides, the CDR3 is TGTGCCAGCAGCTTAGGGCTAGCGGGAGCGACCCAGTACTTC. This sequence encodes CASSLGLAGATQYF.

This clone was counted a few times. This sequence joins TRBV4-3 and TRBJ1-3; TRBD1 agrees at 9 bases. Germline V gene sequence: CDR1 LGHNA, CDR2 YSLEER. CDR3 size: 16 residues. Trimming cost V 4 bases and J 2 bases; bases outside gene matches: 6. DNA of the CDR3: TGCGCCAGCAGCCGCGACAGGGGGGGAACTGGAAACACCATATATTTT. Translated, it gives CASSRDRGGTGNTIYF.

The V gene is TRBV9, the J gene TRBJ2-7, with 7 bases that match TRBD1. This CDR3 spans 14 amino acids. The V gene's germline CDR1 is SGDLS and CDR2 YYNGEE. Trimming at V came to 0 bases and at J to 3 bases, leaving 3 bases not matched to a gene. CDR3 coding DNA: TGTGCCAGCAGCGTAGGACAGGGTAACTACGAGCAGTACTTC. Its protein product is CASSVGQGNYEQYF.

This clone was seen only once. The rearrangement uses TRBV27 and TRBJ2-7; TRBD1 matches at 7 bases. There are 15 residues in the CDR3. Germline assignment: CDR1 MNHEY and CDR2 SMNVEV (reference sequence). Unmatched junction bases numbered 5, after V lost 2 bases and J lost 1 base. The CDR3 bases are TGTGCCAGCAGTTTAAGGGCAGGGGGTTCCTACGAGCAGTACTTC. Its translation: CASSLRAGGSYEQYF.

The V gene is TRBV7-2, the J gene TRBJ2-5; TRBD1 agrees at 10 bases. Germline CDR1 SGHTA, CDR2 FQGNSA. The V and J ends lost 1 base and 5 bases, in that order; junction bases with no gene match: 10. This CDR3 contains 17 residues. For the CDR3, the DNA is TGTGCCAGCAGCTTAGAACGGGACAGGGGTGTATCGGAGACCCAGTACTTC. Protein sequence: CASSLERDRGVSETQYF.

The chain couples TRBV7-2 to TRBJ1-2; D unclear. V lost 5 bases and J 4 bases, leaving 20 bases between the germline ends. This CDR3 is 16 amino acids long. CDR1 is SGHTA and CDR2 is FQGNSA in the germline V gene. CDR3 region: CASSTYYHDGGYGYTF. The CDR3 region has the DNA TGTGCCAGCAGCACATACTACCACGACGGAGGCTATGGCTACACCTTC.

This chain joins TRBV14 and TRBJ1-6, with D tentatively TRBD1 (5 bases). There are 14 residues in the CDR3. The V gene's germline CDR1 is SGHDN and CDR2 FVKESK. V lost 1 base to trimming and J lost 8 bases, with 9 bases between them. In DNA, the CDR3 is TGTGCCAGCAGCCAAGTAAAGGGGTATTCACCCCTCCACTTT. Encoded protein: CASSQVKGYSPLHF.

The CDR3 nucleotides read TGTGCCAGCAGCTTAGCCCTCGACAGGGTAGCTTTCTTT. It specifies CASSLALDRVAFF. This rearrangement joins TRBV13 to TRBJ1-1, with TRBD1 identical over 7 bases. The CDR3 consists of 13 residues. V lost 1 base and J lost 10; bases outside the gene matches: 6. Germline V gene data show CDR1 as PRHDT and CDR2 as FYEKMQ (reference sequence).

The chain has TRBV12-5 and TRBJ2-1; the match to TRBD2 covers 10 bases. The CDR3 is 17 amino acids. V shed 3 bases and J 5 bases; nucleotides not matched to a gene: 10. CDR1 and CDR2 (germline): LGHNT, FRNRAP. CDR3 sequence (DNA): TGTGCTAGTGGTTTTGGACTAGCGGATTACCAGAACAATGAGCAGTTCTTC. This encodes CASGFGLADYQNNEQFF.

V and J are TRBV7-8 and TRBJ1-6; 7 bases are a match to TRBD1. Germline V gene lookup returns CDR1 SGHVS and CDR2 FQNEAQ. The J segment lost 5 bases and the V segment lost 4 bases, leaving 5 bases of the junction unmatched. The CDR3 contains 15 residues. The DNA for the CDR3 is TGTGCCAGCAGCTCACAGACAGGGCATAATTCACCCCTCCACTTT. Translated, it gives CASSSQTGHNSPLHF.

This chain joins TRBV11-2 and TRBJ2-3; no definite D call. Germline-derived CDR1 and CDR2 are SGHAT and FQNNGV. V dropped 1 base and J dropped 5 bases, with 13 bases sitting between them. CDR3 length: 15 residues. The CDR3 spells CASSLVADNKDTQYF. CDR3 coding DNA: TGTGCCAGCAGCTTAGTGGCAGATAATAAAGATACGCAGTATTTT. Using reference TRBV11-2 and TRBJ2-3 for the parts outside the CDR3, the full variable domain is EAGVAQSPRYKIIEKRQSVAFWCNPISGHATLYWYQQILGQGPKLLIQFQNNGVVDDSQLPKDRFSAERLKGVDSTLKIQPAKLEDSAVYLCASSLVADNKDTQYFGPGTRLTVL.

This chain connects TRBV25-1 to TRBJ1-1; no clear D. The CDR3 has 11 amino acids. V was trimmed by 4 bases and J by 11 bases, leaving 11 bases between them. Germline V gives CDR1 MGHDK, CDR2 SYGVNS. CDR3 DNA: TGTGCCAGCAGTGGAGGCCCCGTTGCTTTCTTT. It codes for CASSGGPVAFF. Using reference TRBV25-1 and TRBJ1-1 for the parts outside the CDR3, the full variable domain is EADIYQTPRYLVIGTGKKITLECSQTMGHDKMYWYQQDPGMELHLIHYSYGVNSTEKGDLSSESTVSRIRTEHFPLTLESARPSHTSQYLCASSGGPVAFFGQGTRLTVV.

The genes are TRBV4-2 and TRBJ2-1, with a tentative D call TRBD2 (5 bases). Trimming stripped 1 base from V and 8 bases from J, with 12 bases between. CDR3 length: 14 amino acids. Germline loops: CDR1 LGHNA, CDR2 YNFKEQ. The CDR3 is CASSQGVSEDEQFF. CDR3 nucleotides: TGTGCCAGCAGCCAAGGTGTGTCGGAGGATGAGCAGTTCTTC.

This chain connects TRBV28 to TRBJ2-7; tentatively, D is TRBD1 (5 bases). Germline CDR1 and CDR2: MDHEN and SYDVKM. The CDR3 contains 14 residues. V lost 4 bases to trimming and J lost 1 base, with 11 bases between them. CDR3 amino acids: CASSSPGKSYEQYF. The CDR3, as DNA: TGTGCCAGCAGTTCGCCAGGGAAGTCCTACGAGCAGTACTTC. Supplemented by reference TRBV28 and TRBJ2-7, the full variable domain reads DVKVTQSSRYLVKRTGEKVFLECVQDMDHENMFWYRQDPGLGLRLIYFSYDVKMKEKGDIPEGYSVSREKKERFSLILESASTNQTSMYLCASSSPGKSYEQYFGPGTRLTVT.